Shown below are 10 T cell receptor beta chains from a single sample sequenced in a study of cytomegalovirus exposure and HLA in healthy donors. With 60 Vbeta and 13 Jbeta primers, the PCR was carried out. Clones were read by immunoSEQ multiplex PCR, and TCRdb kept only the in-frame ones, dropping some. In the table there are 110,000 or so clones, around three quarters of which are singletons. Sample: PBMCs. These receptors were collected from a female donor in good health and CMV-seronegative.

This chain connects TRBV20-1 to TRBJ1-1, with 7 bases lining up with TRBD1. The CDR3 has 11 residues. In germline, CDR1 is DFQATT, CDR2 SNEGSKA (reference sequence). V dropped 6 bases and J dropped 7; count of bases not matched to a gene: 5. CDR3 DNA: TGCAGTGCATCAGCAGGGGGTGAAGCTTTCTTT. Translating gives CSASAGGEAFF.

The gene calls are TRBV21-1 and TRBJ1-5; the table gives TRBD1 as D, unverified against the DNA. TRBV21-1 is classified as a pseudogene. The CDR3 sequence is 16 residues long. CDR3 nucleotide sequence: TGTGCCAGCAGCAAAGAAGGCAGGGGGCCACGATCGCCCCAGCATTTT. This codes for CASSKEGRGPRSPQHF.

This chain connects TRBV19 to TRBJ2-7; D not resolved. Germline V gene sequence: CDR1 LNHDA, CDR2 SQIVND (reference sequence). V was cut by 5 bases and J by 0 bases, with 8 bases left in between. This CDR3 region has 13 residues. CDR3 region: CASSYASSYEQYF. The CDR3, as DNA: TGTGCCAGTAGTTACGCCAGCTCCTACGAGCAGTACTTC.

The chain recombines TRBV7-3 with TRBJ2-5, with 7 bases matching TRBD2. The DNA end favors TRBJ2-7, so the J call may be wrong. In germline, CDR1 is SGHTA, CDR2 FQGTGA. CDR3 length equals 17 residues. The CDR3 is CASSHPGMDTGGYEQYF. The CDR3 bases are TGTGCCAGCAGCCACCCGGGCATGGACACCGGGGGGTACGAGCAGTACTTC.

The CDR3 DNA sequence: TGTGCCAGCAGACCAGAACCACAGGGGAGCGAGCAGTACTTC. Protein product: CASRPEPQGSEQYF. The gene calls are TRBV25-1 and TRBJ2-7; 7 nucleotides align to TRBD1. V gave up 6 bases and J gave up 6 bases; unmatched junction bases: 11. This CDR3 region has 14 residues. Germline assignment: CDR1 MGHDK and CDR2 SYGVNS.

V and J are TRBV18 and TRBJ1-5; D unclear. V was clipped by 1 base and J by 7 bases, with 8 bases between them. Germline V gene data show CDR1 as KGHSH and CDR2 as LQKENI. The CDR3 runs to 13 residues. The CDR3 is CASSPQGGQPQHF. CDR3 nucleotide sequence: TGTGCCAGCTCACCACAGGGAGGGCAGCCCCAGCATTTT.

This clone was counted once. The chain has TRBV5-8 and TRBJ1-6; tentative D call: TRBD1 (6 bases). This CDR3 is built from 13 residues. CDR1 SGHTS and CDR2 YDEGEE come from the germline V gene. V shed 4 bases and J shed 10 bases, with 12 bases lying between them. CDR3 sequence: CASSPMRGSPLHF. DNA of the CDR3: TGTGCCAGCAGCCCGATGAGGGGGTCACCCCTCCACTTT.

CDR3 sequence: CASSESPGTGYPDTQYF. As DNA, the CDR3 is TGTGCCAGCAGTGAATCTCCCGGGACAGGGTATCCAGATACGCAGTATTTT. The chain is built from TRBV25-1 and TRBJ2-3; TRBD1 agrees at 9 bases. This CDR3 has 17 residues. V shed 1 base and J 4 bases; nucleotides not matched to a gene: 9. CDR1 MGHDK and CDR2 SYGVNS come from the germline V gene.

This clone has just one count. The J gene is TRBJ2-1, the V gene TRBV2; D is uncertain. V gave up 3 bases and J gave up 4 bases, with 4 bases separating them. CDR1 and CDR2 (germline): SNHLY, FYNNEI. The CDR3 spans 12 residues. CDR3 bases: TGTGCCAGCAGTGACAGGTACAATGAGCAGTTCTTC. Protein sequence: CASSDRYNEQFF.

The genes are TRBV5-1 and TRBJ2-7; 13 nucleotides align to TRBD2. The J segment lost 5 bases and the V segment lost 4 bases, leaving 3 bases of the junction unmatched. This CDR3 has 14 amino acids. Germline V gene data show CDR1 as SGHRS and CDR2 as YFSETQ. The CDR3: CASSKGTSGDEQYF. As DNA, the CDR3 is TGCGCCAGCAGCAAAGGGACTAGCGGGGACGAGCAGTACTTC.